These 16 T cell receptor beta chains originate from one sample sequenced in a study of long-term antiretroviral therapy in people with HIV. A v3.0 immunoSEQ assay was performed at survey level. Here immunoSEQ multiplex PCR was the method, and the copy in TCRdb shows in-frame clones only, minus some. The sample lists about 23,000 clones, 88% occurring once. The material sequenced was unsorted PBMCs, taken 0.6 years after starting antiretroviral therapy. These TCRs come from a man aged 60 to 75 with HIV.

The rearrangement uses TRBV21-1 and TRBJ1-1. TRBV21-1 is a listed pseudogene. CDR3 size: 11 residues. Here the CDR3 reads CASSTPWGAFF. The CDR3 coding sequence is TGTGCCAGCAGCACTCCTTGGGGGGCTTTCTTT.

The chain carries TRBV19 and TRBJ2-7; the D gene is possibly TRBD1 (6 bases). Germline V gene sequence: CDR1 LNHDA, CDR2 SQIVND (reference sequence). The CDR3 is made up of 16 amino acids. Trimming cost V 5 bases and J 0 bases, with 17 bases left between them. CDR3 amino acids: CASSSRADRASYEQYF. For the CDR3, the DNA is TGTGCCAGTAGTTCCCGGGCGGACAGAGCCTCCTACGAGCAGTACTTC.

The rearrangement links TRBV6-1 to TRBJ2-1; D gene ambiguous. Trimming removed 4 bases from V and 3 bases from J, with 7 bases in between. Germline lookup yields CDR1 MNHNS and CDR2 SASEGT. The CDR3 runs 13 residues. The chain's CDR3 is CASSADLYNEQFF. The CDR3 DNA follows: TGTGCCAGCAGTGCTGACCTCTACAATGAGCAGTTCTTC.

The chain recombines TRBV7-2 with TRBJ1-5; 8 bases map to TRBD1. The J segment lost 5 bases and the V segment lost 5 bases, leaving 5 bases of the junction unmatched. The CDR3 spans 14 residues. Germline V lookup: CDR1 SGHTA, CDR2 FQGNSA. The CDR3 sequence is CASSGQGAYQPQHF. For the CDR3, the DNA is TGTGCCAGCAGCGGGCAGGGGGCCTATCAGCCCCAGCATTTT.

The rearrangement joins TRBV6-5 to TRBJ1-1; no clear D gene. V gave up 7 bases and J gave up 3 bases, with 12 bases separating them. This CDR3 region has 13 residues. From germline, CDR1 is MNHEY and CDR2 SVGAGI. This CDR3 is CASMTPRHTEAFF. CDR3 DNA sequence: TGTGCCAGCATGACCCCGAGACACACTGAAGCTTTCTTT.

This chain connects TRBV14 to TRBJ2-2, with 9 bases aligning to TRBD1. Germline trimming cut 5 bases from V and 5 bases from J; bases unmatched to any gene: 6. Germline V lookup: CDR1 SGHDN, CDR2 FVKESK. CDR3 size: 15 residues. CDR3 sequence reads: CASSFRQGVTGELFF. In nucleotides, the CDR3 is TGTGCCAGCAGCTTCCGACAGGGGGTAACCGGGGAGCTGTTTTTT.

The V and J genes are TRBV7-8 and TRBJ2-7; D tentatively fits TRBD1 or TRBD2 (5 bases each). The CDR3 is 15 residues long. Per the germline V gene, CDR1 is SGHVS and CDR2 is FQNEAQ. The ends were cut back, 3 bases at V and 0 bases at J, with 12 bases in the middle. CDR3: CASSFSGGSSYEQYF. Here the CDR3 DNA reads TGTGCCAGCAGCTTTAGTGGGGGAAGCTCCTACGAGCAGTACTTC.

Only one count was recorded for this clone. The chain combines TRBV18 with TRBJ2-1; D unclear. From germline, CDR1 is KGHSH and CDR2 LQKENI. The V end was cut by 3 bases, the J end by 0 bases, with 3 bases between. The CDR3 is 13 residues long. In nucleotides, the CDR3 is TGTGCCAGCTCACCGAGCTCCTACAATGAGCAGTTCTTC. The encoded protein is CASSPSSYNEQFF.

This chain connects TRBV9 to TRBJ2-3, with a weak D call TRBD2 (5 bases). Germline V CDR1 and CDR2: SGDLS, YYNGEE. V gave up 4 bases and J gave up 3 bases, with 15 bases separating them. There are 15 residues in the CDR3. CDR3 in DNA: TGTGCCAGCAGCCCTCTGGGAGCGGTTACAGATACGCAGTATTTT. Translated, it gives CASSPLGAVTDTQYF.

Only one count was recorded for this clone. V and J are TRBV19 and TRBJ2-5; TRBD1 matches 7 bases. The CDR3 spans 16 residues. The germline V gene encodes CDR1 LNHDA and CDR2 SQIVND (reference sequence). The junction had 7 bases not matched to a gene; V was cut back by 2 bases and J by 1 base. The CDR3 DNA reads TGTGCCAGTAGTATACTGACAGGGAGTACCCAAGAGACCCAGTACTTC. Translating gives CASSILTGSTQETQYF.

The genes are TRBV10-3 and TRBJ1-2; D is unresolved. V was pared by 4 bases and J by 14 bases, with 20 bases between. This CDR3 spans 13 amino acids. Germline V gives CDR1 ENHRY, CDR2 SYGVKD. The CDR3 DNA follows: TGTGCCATCAGTGGCTCAACCCGGGAGGTCAGGACCTTC. Translating gives CAISGSTREVRTF.

This chain joins TRBV6-6 and TRBJ1-5; D is unclear. The CDR3 is 15 residues long. V lost 3 bases and J 0 bases, leaving 9 bases between the germline ends. Germline-derived CDR1 and CDR2 are MNHNY and SVGAGI (reference sequence). As DNA, the CDR3 is TGTGCCAGCAGTTATCGGTACATTAGCAATCAGCCCCAGCATTTT. This codes for CASSYRYISNQPQHF.

The chain has TRBV5-5 and TRBJ1-5; D is uncertain. Germline CDR1 is SGHKS and CDR2 is YYEKEE (reference sequence). The CDR3 sequence is 15 residues long. The V gene lost 0 bases and the J gene lost 4 bases, with 11 bases spanning the gap. Here the CDR3 DNA reads TGTGCCAGCAGCTTGGTTCCCTACACTAATCAGCCCCAGCATTTT. Translating gives CASSLVPYTNQPQHF.

As concerns this clone: This same CDR3 is encoded by further DNA sequences in the sample. This chain joins TRBV11-3 and TRBJ2-2; weak D call: TRBD1 (6 bases). Trimming removed 5 bases at V and 0 bases at J, with 10 bases between. CDR3 size: 15 residues. Germline CDR1 reads SGHNT; CDR2 reads YENEEA. For the CDR3, the DNA is TGTGCCAGCAGCCAGGGACAAGCGAACACCGGGGAGCTGTTTTTT. This sequence encodes CASSQGQANTGELFF. The whole variable domain, filled in from reference TRBV11-3 and TRBJ2-2, reads EAGVVQSPRYKIIEKKQPVAFWCNPISGHNTLYWYLQNLGQGPELLIRYENEEAVDDSQLPKDRFSAERLKGVDSTLKIQPAELGDSAVYLCASSQGQANTGELFFGEGSRLTVL.

V is TRBV6-5 and J is TRBJ2-1; TRBD1 matches 7 bases. The CDR3 extends over 14 amino acids. After removal of 6 bases from V and 5 bases from J, the junction contained 7 bases not matched to a gene. Germline assignment: CDR1 MNHEY and CDR2 SVGAGI. CDR3: CASSRDRVHNEQFF. CDR3 sequence (DNA): TGTGCCAGCAGCCGAGACAGGGTCCACAATGAGCAGTTCTTC.

The chain joins TRBV5-1 to TRBJ2-5; 7 nucleotides align to TRBD2. V trimming: 4 bases; J trimming: 6 bases; junction bases outside the gene matches: 12. From germline, CDR1 is SGHRS and CDR2 YFSETQ. The CDR3 length is 15 residues. CDR3 coding DNA: TGCGCCAGCAGCGTGCGTCTAGCGGTGGGAAAGACCCAGTACTTC. Translated: CASSVRLAVGKTQYF.